The rows below give T cell receptor beta chains drawn from one sample of a study of tumor-infiltrating lymphocytes in oesophageal squamous cell carcinoma. TCRdb redid the calling of the PCR reads with MiXCR, one entry per CDR3 protein. The sample includes nearly 20,000 distinct CDR3 sequences, approximately 40% seen only once; the top ten take roughly 7%. The sample taken for sequencing was blood. The receptors were gathered from a male donor with esophageal squamous cell carcinoma. Each CDR3 is given with its conserved first and last residue. Each record gives: J gene, V gene, clone size, D gene, CDR3 DNA, CDR3 protein. A D gene is named only where the DNA matches it firmly. Clone size appears in some rows only: once, few, many, or a class for an expanded clone.

>TRBJ2-5|TRBV10-1|many|NA
TGCGCCAGCAGTGAATTCAGATACAATGAGCAGTACTTC
CASSEFRYNEQYF
>TRBJ2-1|TRBV7-3|NA|TRBD1
TGTGCCAGCAGCCAGGGGCAGGGGGCCTACAATGAGCAGTTCTTC
CASSQGQGAYNEQFF
>TRBJ2-1|TRBV7-8|few|TRBD1
TGTGCCAGCAGCCTAATACCGGGACAGGCGAATGAGCAGTTCTTC
CASSLIPGQANEQFF
>TRBJ2-2|TRBV7-3|NA|NA
TGTGCCAGCAGCCCGGGACTGTCGGCCGGGGAGCTGTTTTTT
CASSPGLSAGELFF
>TRBJ2-2|TRBV15|many|NA
TGTGCCACCAGCAGAGTCGGGAGTGCTACCGGGGAGCTGTTTTTT
CATSRVGSATGELFF
>TRBJ2-7|TRBV12-3/TRBV12-4|many|NA
TGTGCCAGCAGCTACGCAGGCAGCAGTTTGGAATACAATGAGCAGTACTTC
CASSYAGSSLEYNEQYF
>TRBJ1-1|TRBV4-2|many|NA
TGTGCCAGCAGCTCTCCATTGAACACTGAAGCTTTCTTT
CASSSPLNTEAFF
>TRBJ2-4|TRBV7-9|medium-sized|NA
TGTGCCAGCAGCCCCCCGCGGACCAGGGACGGCAACATTCAGTACTTC
CASSPPRTRDGNIQYF
>TRBJ2-6|TRBV24-1|NA|TRBD2
TGTGCCACCTCTGGGTCGGGACTAGCGGGAAACTCTGGGGCCAACGTCCTGACTTTC
CATSGSGLAGNSGANVLTF
>TRBJ2-1|TRBV7-3|NA|TRBD1
TGTGCCAGCAGCTTACCTGGGACAGATCAGTTCTTC
CASSLPGTDQFF
>TRBJ2-3|TRBV7-3|NA|NA
TGTGCCAGCAGCTCGACACAGGGTGATACGCAGTATTTT
CASSSTQGDTQYF
>TRBJ2-5|TRBV7-2|large|NA
TGTGCCAGCAGCTTGGTCAGAGGGGGAGGGGAGACCCAGTACTTC
CASSLVRGGGETQYF
>TRBJ2-7|TRBV7-9|NA|TRBD2
TGTGCCAGCAGCTCCTCATTAGCGGGAGATGCCTACAATGAGCAGTACTTC
CASSSSLAGDAYNEQYF
>TRBJ2-3|TRBV20-1|NA|NA
TGCAGTGCTAGAGATCCCGAAGAGAGCACAGATACGCAGTATTTT
CSARDPEESTDTQYF
>TRBJ2-7|TRBV28|once|NA
TGTGCCAGTGGGACCTCAATGCACGAGCAGTACTTC
CASGTSMHEQYF
>TRBJ2-5|TRBV30|NA|TRBD2
TGTGCCTGCCGCGGGGGGGGGCGCGAGACCCAGTACTTC
CACRGGGRETQYF
>TRBJ2-7|TRBV5-1|few|NA
TGCGCCAGCAGCTTGGTACTAGTCGCTTCCTTC
CASSLVLVASF
>TRBJ2-5|TRBV4-1|NA|NA
TGCGCCAGCAGCCAAGTTTGGGGGTACCAAGAGACCCAGTACTTC
CASSQVWGYQETQYF
>TRBJ1-5|TRBV27|many|NA
TGTGCCAGCAGTTTATCGCAGGCGAATCAGCCCCAGCATTTT
CASSLSQANQPQHF
>TRBJ1-5|TRBV7-2|NA|TRBD1
TGTGCCAGCAGCTCGGGACAGTCTTACAATCAGCCCCAGCATTTT
CASSSGQSYNQPQHF
>TRBJ2-5|TRBV28|many|NA
TGTGCCAGCAGTTTAGGTCTCAGGGCTCATGAGCAGTACTTC
CASSLGLRAHEQYF
>TRBJ1-1|TRBV7-3|NA|NA
TGTGCCAGCAGCTTTTGGGCAGGGAAGAACACTGAAGCTTTCTTT
CASSFWAGKNTEAFF
>TRBJ1-1|TRBV6-8|NA|NA
TGTGCCAGCAGTCGCCCCTCACTGGGGACTGAAGCTTTCTTT
CASSRPSLGTEAFF
>TRBJ1-2|TRBV28|NA|NA
TGTGCCAGCAGTCTAATAAACTATGGCTACACCTTC
CASSLINYGYTF
>TRBJ1-4|TRBV21-1|NA|NA
TGTGCCAGCACCGACCCCATTGTCACCGGGGATGAAAAACTGTTTTTT
CASTDPIVTGDEKLFF
>TRBJ2-1|TRBV19|many|TRBD1
TGTGCCAGTAGCCCCCTTAGGGACAGCTACAATGAGCAGTTCTTC
CASSPLRDSYNEQFF
>TRBJ1-4|TRBV6-1|NA|NA
TGTGCCAGCAGATCGGGGGCGTCTACAGATACGCAGTTTTTT
CASRSGASTDTQFF
>TRBJ1-1|TRBV7-8|NA|TRBD1
TGTGCCAGCAGCTTACGACAGGGGGTAAGGACTGAAGCTTTCTTT
CASSLRQGVRTEAFF
>TRBJ2-1|TRBV6-6|NA|TRBD1
TGTGCCAGCAGTTACCAAGGACAGGGCGGTGAGCAGTTCTTC
CASSYQGQGGEQFF
>TRBJ2-1|TRBV7-3|medium-sized|NA
TGTGCCAGCAGCTTAACGTTGGCGGTCTCCTACAATGAGCAGTTCTTC
CASSLTLAVSYNEQFF
>TRBJ2-1|TRBV28|few|NA
TGTGCCAGCCCAAAACCCGGGGGCCTCATGGATGAGCAGTTCTTC
CASPKPGGLMDEQFF
>TRBJ2-7|TRBV6-1|many|NA
TGTGCCAGCAGTGCGACCTACAGTAACCATGAGCAGTACTTC
CASSATYSNHEQYF
>TRBJ1-3|TRBV5-5|few|NA
TGTGCCAGCAGCTTGGAAGGCAACTCTGGAAACACCATATATTTT
CASSLEGNSGNTIYF
>TRBJ1-1|TRBV12-5|NA|NA
TGTGCTAGTGGTTTGGGGACGGGGGGCCAGAACACTGAAGCTTTCTTT
CASGLGTGGQNTEAFF
>TRBJ1-1|TRBV7-8|NA|NA
TGTGCCAGCAGCTTTAGTGTCAGGGACACTGAAGCTTTCTTT
CASSFSVRDTEAFF
>TRBJ1-1|TRBV6-6|NA|NA
TGTGCCAGCAGGTTCGCGGGGACCGCGAACACTGAAGCTTTCTTT
CASRFAGTANTEAFF
>TRBJ2-1|TRBV11-1|NA|NA
TGTGCCAGCAGCTTAGCGTGGCAGGGGAGCTCCTACAATGAGCAGTTCTTC
CASSLAWQGSSYNEQFF
>TRBJ1-1|TRBV5-5|many|NA
TGTGCCAGCAGCTTCGGGACAATTAACACTGAAGCTTTCTTT
CASSFGTINTEAFF
>TRBJ2-7|TRBV5-4|NA|TRBD2
TGTGCCAGCAGCCGTTCGGGGGGGAACTCCTACAATGAGCAGTACTTC
CASSRSGGNSYNEQYF
>TRBJ1-6|TRBV7-8|NA|NA
TGTGCCAGCAGCTTTGTAGGAATACGGTCACCCCTCCACTTT
CASSFVGIRSPLHF
>TRBJ2-1|TRBV12-3/TRBV12-4|NA|TRBD2
TGTGCCAGCAGCCAAAGATCCCTCCTAGCGGGAGGCCTCACTAGGGGGCAGTTCTTC
CASSQRSLLAGGLTRGQFF
>TRBJ2-3|TRBV7-2|few|TRBD1
TGTGCCAGCGTGACAGGGTTTACAGATACGCAGTATTTT
CASVTGFTDTQYF
>TRBJ2-3|TRBV19|few|NA
TGTGCCAGTAGTGCCCCGGAGGGCTGGTCTACGCAGTATTTT
CASSAPEGWSTQYF
>TRBJ2-1|TRBV7-3|NA|TRBD2
TGTGCCAGCAGCTTAGGGAGGGCCACAGGCAATGAGCAGTTCTTC
CASSLGRATGNEQFF
>TRBJ2-1|TRBV7-2|many|NA
TGTGCCAGCAGCTTACAAGGATACGAGCAGTTCTTC
CASSLQGYEQFF
>TRBJ2-5|TRBV2|many|NA
TGTGCCAGCAGCAGTGCCTGGGGGGTGGGGGAGACCCAGTACTTC
CASSSAWGVGETQYF